This T cell receptor beta chain was captured by sequencing in a study of T-cell reconstitution after alpha-beta-depleted transplantation in children. Researchers prepared the TCRbeta library using unique molecular identifiers, the study reports. TCRdb reprocessed the PCR reads with MiXCR, giving one entry per CDR3 protein. The table records fewer than 150,000 distinct CDR3 sequences, 9.5% to 10% of them present only once. Germline lookup yields CDR1 SQVTM and CDR2 ANQGSEA. CDR3 length: 16 residues. The ends lost 4 bases at V and 3 bases at J; junction bases unmatched: 13. This chain connects TRBV29-1 to TRBJ1-2; 8 nucleotides line up with TRBD1. The specimen comprised PBMCs, mostly from graft donor cells, sampled 180 days after TCRalphabeta/CD19-depleted stem cell transplant. The source is a girl less than two years old who had a stem cell transplant for combined immunodeficiency, so the T cells may come from the graft donor. The CDR3 sequence: CSVVGAMAGGDYGYTF. In nucleotides, the CDR3 is TGCAGCGTTGTGGGCGCTATGGCAGGGGGCGACTATGGCTACACCTTC.